This T cell receptor beta chain stems from a study of T cells after yellow fever vaccination. Regarding the study as a whole: Clonotypes found in both CD4 and CD8 compartments made up a small share. Abundant contaminating clonotypes from the bulk population could appear in FACS-sorted repertoires.

A word on this clonotype: Antigen unknown.

TCR cDNA, made by 5'RACE template switching, carried an added universal primer site and UMIs. TCRdb called the 5' RACE reads again in MiXCR, with one record for every CDR3 protein. The table includes fewer than 450,000 distinct CDR3 sequences, around 8.1% detected once. This receptor was obtained from a man between 18 and 29 years old who received the YFV17D yellow fever vaccine. Specimen: PBMCs, collected roughly 45 days after the first yellow fever vaccination.

The CDR3 DNA sequence: TGTGCCAGCAGCCTAGTTAAGGTTTTCCATCAGCCCCAGCATTTT. Translated: CASSLVKVFHQPQHF. The chain uses TRBV11-3 and TRBJ1-5; no firm D call. Germline V lookup: CDR1 SGHNT, CDR2 YENEEA. V was shortened by 5 bases and J by 5 bases, with 16 bases between the two germline ends. The CDR3 runs to 15 residues.